The 18 T cell receptor beta chains below were found in one sample sequenced in a study of blood T cell repertoires in COVID-19. Profiled with immunoSEQ multiplex PCR; TCRdb holds only in-frame clones, not every one. Among over 400,000 clones listed, about 89% were seen once. Sequencing used peripheral blood. All receptors derive from a woman aged 50 to 60 with COVID-19, enrolled during active disease.

The chain employs TRBV29-1 and TRBJ2-3; D remains unclear. V shed 7 bases and J shed 2 bases, with 10 bases lying between them. CDR3 size: 12 residues. Germline CDR1 SQVTM, CDR2 ANQGSEA. The CDR3 sequence is CSERLTTDTQYF. CDR3 DNA sequence: TGCAGCGAGCGTCTAACCACAGATACGCAGTATTTT.

This clone was seen once. The rearrangement joins TRBV19 to TRBJ2-2, with TRBD1 matching 12 bases. This CDR3 spans 16 amino acids. Germline assignment: CDR1 LNHDA and CDR2 SQIVND (reference sequence). With V trimmed by 5 bases and J by 4 bases, 5 bases remained unmatched. CDR3 sequence (DNA): TGTGCCAGTAGTGGGGACAGGGGGCTTGGCACCGGGGAGCTGTTTTTT. It translates to CASSGDRGLGTGELFF.

This chain links TRBV5-4 with TRBJ1-4; D remains unclear. Germline V lookup: CDR1 SGHNT, CDR2 YYREEE (reference sequence). The CDR3 loop spans 14 amino acids. The germline V and J ends were trimmed by 5 bases and 7 bases, with 15 bases remaining between them. DNA of the CDR3: TGTGCCAGCAGGCGAGCGGGGTCGAGTGAAAAACTGTTTTTT. This encodes CASRRAGSSEKLFF.

The rearrangement links TRBV13 to TRBJ2-3; maybe TRBD1 (5 bases). The V and J ends lost 0 bases and 3 bases respectively, with 7 bases between them. CDR3 length equals 14 residues. Germline loops: CDR1 PRHDT, CDR2 FYEKMQ (reference sequence). The CDR3 is CASSLGGRTDTQYF. DNA of the CDR3: TGTGCCAGCAGCTTAGGGGGGCGAACAGATACGCAGTATTTT.

The gene calls are TRBV6-5 and TRBJ2-1; possible D gene TRBD2, 6 bases. V was trimmed by 4 bases and J by 7 bases, leaving 17 bases between them. CDR1 is MNHEY and CDR2 is SVGAGI in the germline V gene. The CDR3 totals 15 residues. CDR3 region: CASSSPFRGINEQFF. CDR3 nucleotide sequence: TGTGCCAGCAGTTCCCCTTTCCGGGGGATAAATGAGCAGTTCTTC.

The CDR3 DNA reads TGTGCCAGCAGCTTATTACTGGGGGCCCCCACAGATACGCAGTATTTT. Its protein is CASSLLLGAPTDTQYF. The chain recombines TRBV7-9 with TRBJ2-3, with D possibly being TRBD1 (6 bases). Trimming pared 2 bases from V and 2 bases from J, leaving 14 bases between. The germline CDR1 and CDR2 sequences are SEHNR and FQNEAQ (reference sequence). This CDR3 region has 16 residues.

The chain couples TRBV10-2 to TRBJ1-3; 10 bases agree with TRBD1. The CDR3 runs 14 residues. Trimming at V came to 7 bases and at J to 9 bases, leaving 9 bases not matched to a gene. The germline V gene has CDR1 WSHSY and CDR2 SAAADI. The CDR3 spells CASTTGQGSGTIYF. The CDR3 nucleotides read TGCGCCAGCACCACGGGACAGGGGAGCGGCACCATATATTTT.

The V call is TRBV11-2, the J call TRBJ2-7; 7 positions agree with TRBD2. The trim removed 6 bases at V and 6 bases at J, leaving 20 bases unmatched. Germline V lookup: CDR1 SGHAT, CDR2 FQNNGV. CDR3 length: 17 amino acids. CDR3 bases: TGTGCCAGCAGTCTCGTGGTTTCGGGAGGTAAGGAGGCCGAGCAGTACTTC. Encoded protein: CASSLVVSGGKEAEQYF.

This clone was detected a few times. V is TRBV29-1 and J is TRBJ2-7; D remains unclear. The CDR3 sequence is 13 residues long. CDR1 is SQVTM, CDR2 ANQGSEA, per germline. V was trimmed by 4 bases and J by 7 bases, leaving 17 bases between them. The CDR3 nucleotides are TGCAGCGTTGCCGATTACCAGTCGAAAGAGCAGTACTTC. The encoded protein is CSVADYQSKEQYF.

This clone was observed once. V usage is TRBV25-1 and J usage is TRBJ1-4; D call uncertain. V lost 0 bases and J 7 bases, leaving 6 bases between the germline ends. This CDR3 has 13 amino acids. Germline-derived CDR1 and CDR2 are MGHDK and SYGVNS. The CDR3 DNA is TGTGCCAGCAGTGAATATGGAGGTGAAAAACTGTTTTTT. It yields the protein CASSEYGGEKLFF.

The rearrangement links TRBV4-2 to TRBJ2-7; 8 bases line up with TRBD1. This CDR3 is built from 15 residues. Germline-derived CDR1 and CDR2 are LGHNA and YNFKEQ. V lost 4 bases and J lost 2; bases outside the gene matches: 7. The chain's CDR3 is CASSRRQGQPYEQYF. The CDR3 region has the DNA TGTGCCAGCAGCCGTAGACAGGGGCAACCCTACGAGCAGTACTTC.

This clone was found once. The chain has TRBV2 and TRBJ1-4; D might be TRBD1 (6 bases). Deletions cut 5 bases from V and 2 bases from J, with 18 bases between. CDR1 and CDR2 (germline): SNHLY, FYNNEI. This CDR3 region has 17 residues. The CDR3, as DNA: TGTGCCAGCAGTAGCGCAGGGGTTTTGGGGACTAATGAAAAACTGTTTTTT. This gives the protein CASSSAGVLGTNEKLFF.

The J gene is TRBJ2-3, the V gene TRBV5-1; TRBD2 matches 9 bases. The CDR3 runs to 14 residues. Germline V CDR1 and CDR2: SGHRS, YFSETQ. V dropped 2 bases and J dropped 5; count of bases not matched to a gene: 3. The CDR3 bases are TGCGCCAGCAGCTTAGGAGCGGGGGGAGATACGCAGTATTTT. This codes for CASSLGAGGDTQYF.

The chain has TRBV30 and TRBJ2-1; TRBD2 is a possible D gene (7 bases). The V gene lost 3 bases and the J gene lost 6 bases, with 12 bases spanning the gap. Germline CDR1 reads GTSNPN; CDR2 reads SVGIG (reference sequence). The CDR3 is made up of 13 amino acids. The DNA of the CDR3 is TGTGCCTGGAGCACGGGGGGCCTCAATGAGCAGTTCTTC. Amino acid sequence: CAWSTGGLNEQFF.

J is TRBJ1-2 and V is TRBV7-9; 9 bases agree with TRBD1. The V and J ends lost 0 bases and 3 bases, in that order; junction bases with no gene match: 8. Germline V gives CDR1 SEHNR, CDR2 FQNEAQ (reference sequence). The CDR3 runs to 17 residues. Written as DNA, the CDR3 is TGTGCCAGCAGCTTAGCCGGACAGGGGAGGACTTACTATGGCTACACCTTC. Residues: CASSLAGQGRTYYGYTF.

The chain employs TRBV3-1 (or the pseudogene TRBV3-2) and TRBJ2-5, with 13 bases matching TRBD2. Unmatched junction bases numbered 6, after V lost 3 bases and J lost 8 bases. The CDR3 has 15 residues. Germline CDR1 LGHDT, CDR2 YNNKEL (reference sequence). The CDR3 DNA is TGTGCCAGCAGCCAGACCACTAGCGGGGGGGACACCCAGTACTTC. Protein: CASSQTTSGGDTQYF.

The gene calls are TRBV12-5 and TRBJ2-7; 7 bases line up with TRBD2. J was trimmed by 7 bases and V by 5 bases; bases with no gene match: 14. CDR3 length: 15 residues. Germline assignment: CDR1 LGHNT and CDR2 FRNRAP. CDR3 protein: CASGPGWGRGGEQYF. In nucleotides, the CDR3 is TGTGCTAGTGGTCCCGGATGGGGTCGGGGAGGGGAGCAGTACTTC.

This chain uses TRBV4-2 with TRBJ2-1, with 7 bases aligning to TRBD2. From germline, CDR1 is LGHNA and CDR2 YNFKEQ. V was pared by 5 bases and J by 8 bases, with 24 bases of the junction left unmatched. The CDR3 runs to 19 residues. The CDR3 coding sequence is TGTGCCAGCAGCTACCAATTCTCGACGACTAGCCCAAGAGGCTATGAGCAGTTCTTC. Residues: CASSYQFSTTSPRGYEQFF.